The 26 T cell receptor beta chains reported below all come from one sample, sequenced in a study of T cells in Graves' hyperthyroidism and ophthalmopathy. TCR beta CDR3 region amplification was performed from RNA transcripts. An initial round of RT-PCR targeting the TCR CDR3 relied on the HTBI primer set. TCRdb reanalysed the multiplex PCR reads using MiXCR and keeps one entry per CDR3 protein. Among over 550,000 distinct CDR3 sequences listed, approximately 15% were seen once. Sequenced material: blood. Receptor source: a woman younger than 30 with Graves' hyperthyroidism.

The chain joins TRBV5-6 to TRBJ1-1, with TRBD1 as a possible D gene (5 bases). Trimming cost V 4 bases and J 6 bases, with 19 bases left between them. The CDR3 length is 15 residues. Germline values: CDR1 SGHDT, CDR2 YYEEEE. CDR3 protein: CASSRLGGDSSEAFF. CDR3 bases: TGTGCCAGCAGCCGCCTGGGGGGGGACTCATCTGAAGCTTTCTTT.

This clonotype was detected only a few times. This chain links TRBV9 with TRBJ2-5; D remains ambiguous. In germline, CDR1 is SGDLS, CDR2 YYNGEE. V lost 4 bases, J lost 0 bases, and 13 bases lay in between. The CDR3 contains 15 residues. CDR3 residues: CASSTLGGDQETQYF. The CDR3 nucleotides are TGTGCCAGCAGCACCCTAGGCGGCGACCAAGAGACCCAGTACTTC.

This rearrangement joins TRBV7-9 to TRBJ2-7, with TRBD1 identical over 8 bases. Germline-derived CDR1 and CDR2 are SEHNR and FQNEAQ (reference sequence). This CDR3 spans 15 amino acids. After removal of 6 bases from V and 4 bases from J, the junction contained 11 bases not matched to a gene. In DNA form, the CDR3 reads TGTGCCAGCAGTCCGACCCCAGGGGGCAGTTACGAGCAGTACTTC. Protein product: CASSPTPGGSYEQYF.

CDR3 coding DNA: TGTGCCAGCAAGCTTGTCTCTGGGGCCAACGTCCTGACTTTC. As protein: CASKLVSGANVLTF. This chain uses TRBV27 with TRBJ2-6; D not certain. In germline, CDR1 is MNHEY, CDR2 SMNVEV (reference sequence). The V gene lost 7 bases and the J gene lost 0 bases, with 7 bases spanning the gap. CDR3 length: 14 residues.

The sample holds many counts of this clonotype. This chain connects TRBV12-3 or TRBV12-4 to TRBJ1-2, with 7 bases fitting TRBD1. Trimming removed 6 bases from V and 1 base from J; junction bases left unmatched: 2. The CDR3 has 13 amino acids. The CDR3 region is CASRGDSNYGYTF. CDR3 DNA: TGTGCCAGCAGGGGGGACAGTAACTATGGCTACACCTTC.

This clonotype was observed many times. The chain employs TRBV13 and TRBJ2-1; 7 nucleotides align to TRBD1. There are 15 residues in the CDR3. J was trimmed by 5 bases and V by 5 bases; bases with no gene match: 9. In germline, CDR1 is PRHDT, CDR2 FYEKMQ (reference sequence). The chain's CDR3 is CASSTGTAYNNEQFF. The CDR3 nucleotides read TGTGCCAGCAGCACCGGGACAGCCTATAACAATGAGCAGTTCTTC.

This clonotype was detected many times. The chain couples TRBV11-2 to TRBJ1-2; D gene ambiguous. Germline assignment: CDR1 SGHAT and CDR2 FQNNGV. Trimming left V 1 base short and J 8 bases short, with 5 bases between. There are 11 residues in the CDR3. CDR3 nucleotide sequence: TGTGCCAGCAGCTTAGGAGCGGGCTACACCTTC. It encodes CASSLGAGYTF.

This chain connects TRBV7-9 to TRBJ1-4; TRBD1 agrees at 7 bases. The CDR3 runs 14 residues. V lost 5 bases, J lost 4 bases, and 4 bases stayed unmatched. Germline CDR1 is SEHNR and CDR2 is FQNEAQ (reference sequence). CDR3 amino acids: CASSRGQNNEKLFF. DNA of the CDR3: TGTGCCAGCAGCCGGGGACAGAATAATGAAAAACTGTTTTTT.

The DNA for the CDR3 is TGTGCCAGCACCCATGCTAACACCGGGGAGCTGTTTTTT. Encoded protein: CASTHANTGELFF. The chain uses TRBV12-3 or TRBV12-4 and TRBJ2-2, with D unresolved. Deletions cut 7 bases from V and 2 bases from J, with 8 bases between. CDR3 length: 13 amino acids.

This chain links TRBV24-1 with TRBJ2-1; TRBD1 aligns across 7 bases. Germline V gene data show CDR1 as KGHDR and CDR2 as SFDVKD. The CDR3 is 17 residues long. J gave up 1 base and V 3 bases, and 8 bases lay outside the gene matches. In nucleotides, the CDR3 is TGTGCCACCAGTGATCTCCGACAGGGAAGGTCCTACAATGAGCAGTTCTTC. It translates to CATSDLRQGRSYNEQFF.

This clonotype was observed a few times. The chain joins TRBV27 to TRBJ1-2; D possibly corresponds to TRBD1 (5 bases). There are 20 residues in the CDR3. V gave up 1 base and J gave up 5 bases, with 29 bases separating them. Germline assignment: CDR1 MNHEY and CDR2 SMNVEV (reference sequence). The CDR3 protein is CASSLYLRNIRRQPYYGYTF. The CDR3 nucleotides read TGTGCCAGCAGTTTATATCTGCGGAACATCCGGCGACAGCCCTATTATGGCTACACCTTC.

This clonotype was counted between two and nine times. This chain joins TRBV6-2 or TRBV6-3 and TRBJ1-1; 7 nucleotides agree with TRBD1. V dropped 6 bases and J dropped 7; count of bases not matched to a gene: 20. The CDR3 runs 17 residues. Looked up from germline, CDR1 is MNHEY and CDR2 is SVGEGT. CDR3 amino acids: CASRAPGQTTPSVEAFF. CDR3 sequence (DNA): TGTGCCAGCAGAGCTCCGGGACAGACTACCCCTTCTGTTGAAGCTTTCTTT.

This clonotype was picked up many times. The CDR3: CASSLGLGTGEYEQYF. In nucleotides, the CDR3 is TGTGCCAGCAGCCTAGGGCTCGGGACAGGGGAGTACGAGCAGTACTTC. The gene calls are TRBV27 and TRBJ2-7; 10 nucleotides match TRBD1. Germline CDR1 and CDR2: MNHEY and SMNVEV (reference sequence). Trimming at V came to 6 bases and at J to 4 bases, leaving 12 bases not matched to a gene. CDR3 size: 16 residues.

This clonotype was counted many times. V usage is TRBV28 and J usage is TRBJ1-2; 8 positions match TRBD1. V shed 5 bases, J shed 5 bases, and the junction held 10 bases outside the gene matches. Germline V lookup: CDR1 MDHEN, CDR2 SYDVKM. The CDR3 has 15 amino acids. This CDR3 reads CASSLPRGLRYGYTF. The DNA of the CDR3 is TGTGCCAGCAGTCTCCCCAGGGGGCTGAGGTATGGCTACACCTTC.

The V and J genes are TRBV4-3 and TRBJ2-4, with D unresolved. The CDR3 is 15 residues long. V dropped 4 bases and J dropped 6 bases, with 16 bases sitting between them. Germline assignment: CDR1 LGHNA and CDR2 YSLEER. The CDR3, as DNA: TGCGCCAGCAGCCGAGAAAAGTCAGGCCTAAACATTCAGTACTTC. Amino acid sequence: CASSREKSGLNIQYF.

As to this clonotype: Since a much larger clone is just one base distant, this may be a read error. The gene calls are TRBV20-1 and TRBJ2-7, with 7 bases that match TRBD1. After removal of 0 bases from V and 0 bases from J, the junction contained 5 bases not matched to a gene. The CDR3 consists of 15 residues. In germline, CDR1 is DFQATT, CDR2 SNEGSKA (reference sequence). CDR3 nucleotide sequence: TGCAGTGCTAGAGATGCTGGGACAGCCTCCTACGAGCAGTACTTC. Protein sequence: CSARDAGTASYEQYF.

This clonotype showed up just a few times. The chain recombines TRBV14 with TRBJ2-7; tentatively, D is TRBD2 (6 bases). V lost 4 bases and J 2 bases, leaving 15 bases between the germline ends. Germline CDR1 reads SGHDN; CDR2 reads FVKESK. CDR3 length: 15 residues. In DNA form, the CDR3 reads TGTGCCAGCAGCCGCCGAGAGGGAGGACCCTACGAGCAGTACTTC. Its protein is CASSRREGGPYEQYF.

This clonotype was observed at least ten times. V gene TRBV7-9 combines with J gene TRBJ2-1, with D possibly being TRBD1 or TRBD2 (5 bases each). Trimming stripped 5 bases from V and 4 bases from J, with 15 bases between. Germline-derived CDR1 and CDR2 are SEHNR and FQNEAQ (reference sequence). There are 15 residues in the CDR3. The CDR3 loop is CASSPWSGQYNEQFF. In DNA form, the CDR3 reads TGTGCCAGCAGCCCTTGGAGCGGACAATACAATGAGCAGTTCTTC.

This clonotype was detected only a few times. The chain couples TRBV20-1 to TRBJ1-2, with D hard to call. Trimming removed 3 bases at V and 0 bases at J, with 11 bases between. From germline, CDR1 is DFQATT and CDR2 SNEGSKA (reference sequence). The CDR3 spans 14 residues. CDR3 residues: CSARETASNYGYTF. The DNA of the CDR3 is TGCAGTGCTAGGGAAACAGCCTCTAACTATGGCTACACCTTC.

The sample holds a few counts of this clonotype. The rearrangement links TRBV7-3 to TRBJ2-1; 8 nucleotides agree with TRBD2. The CDR3 is made up of 14 amino acids. The germline V gene encodes CDR1 SGHTA and CDR2 FQGTGA. With 5 bases clipped from V and 7 bases from J, the junction kept 7 bases outside the gene matches. This CDR3 is CASSPQRGRNEQFF. CDR3 sequence (DNA): TGTGCCAGCAGCCCTCAGCGGGGGCGTAATGAGCAGTTCTTC.

The chain recombines TRBV2 with TRBJ2-2; weak D call: TRBD2 (6 bases). Trimming shortened V by 6 bases and J by 6 bases, and 17 bases separated the two germline ends. The CDR3 consists of 15 residues. CDR1 is SNHLY, CDR2 FYNNEI, per germline. This chain's CDR3 is CASREVEGTAGELFF. Written as DNA, the CDR3 is TGTGCCAGCAGGGAGGTGGAGGGAACGGCCGGGGAGCTGTTTTTT.

CDR3 in amino acids: CASSLQLVDEAFF. CDR3 bases: TGTGCCAGCAGCCTGCAATTGGTGGATGAAGCTTTCTTT. The chain recombines TRBV4-2 with TRBJ1-1; the D is unclear. Germline CDR1 LGHNA, CDR2 YNFKEQ. V dropped 4 bases and J dropped 7 bases, with 13 bases sitting between them. The CDR3 length is 13 residues.

This clonotype was counted at least ten times. This rearrangement joins TRBV28 to TRBJ2-7; TRBD2 matches at 9 bases. Germline CDR1 is MDHEN and CDR2 is SYDVKM. V shed 6 bases, J shed 2 bases, and the junction held 11 bases outside the gene matches. CDR3 length: 16 residues. The CDR3 protein is CASRLASGTGTYEQYF. DNA for the CDR3: TGTGCCAGCAGGCTGGCTAGCGGGACGGGGACCTACGAGCAGTACTTC.

This clonotype was observed many times. This rearrangement joins TRBV6-2 or TRBV6-3 to TRBJ2-7, with 9 nucleotides matching TRBD2. Germline assignment: CDR1 MNHEY and CDR2 SVGEGT. After removal of 8 bases from V and 3 bases from J, the junction contained 11 bases not matched to a gene. The CDR3 consists of 15 residues. The CDR3 DNA reads TGTGCCAGCGGAAAAATGGCTAGCGGGAACTACGAGCAGTACTTC. As protein: CASGKMASGNYEQYF.

V usage is TRBV28 and J usage is TRBJ2-7; D is unresolved. The CDR3 spans 12 residues. Germline V CDR1 and CDR2: MDHEN, SYDVKM. V lost 8 bases and J 6 bases, leaving 14 bases between the germline ends. The CDR3 DNA reads TGTGCCAGCTCGTCATGGTTCTCCGAGCAGTACTTC. Its protein is CASSSWFSEQYF.

Ten or more counts support this clonotype. V usage is TRBV6-2 or TRBV6-3 and J usage is TRBJ2-1, with TRBD2 matching over 8 bases. The CDR3 totals 18 residues. V shed 2 bases and J 0 bases; nucleotides not matched to a gene: 9. Germline CDR1 MNHEY, CDR2 SVGEGT. CDR3 nucleotide sequence: TGTGCCAGCAGTTACATAATTGGCGGGGGGTACTCCTACAATGAGCAGTTCTTC. Amino acids: CASSYIIGGGYSYNEQFF.